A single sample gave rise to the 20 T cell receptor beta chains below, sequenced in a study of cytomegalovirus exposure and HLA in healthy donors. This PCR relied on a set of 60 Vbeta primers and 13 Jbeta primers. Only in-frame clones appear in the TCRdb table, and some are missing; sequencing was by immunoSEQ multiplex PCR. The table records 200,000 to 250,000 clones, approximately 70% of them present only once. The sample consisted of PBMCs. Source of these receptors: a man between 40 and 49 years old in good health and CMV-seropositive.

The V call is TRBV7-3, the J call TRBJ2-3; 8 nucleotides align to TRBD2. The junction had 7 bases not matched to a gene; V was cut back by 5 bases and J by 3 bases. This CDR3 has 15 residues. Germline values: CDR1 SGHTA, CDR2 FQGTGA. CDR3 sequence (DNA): TGTGCCAGCAGCCCCGACGGGGGGGGAACAGATACGCAGTATTTT. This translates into CASSPDGGGTDTQYF.

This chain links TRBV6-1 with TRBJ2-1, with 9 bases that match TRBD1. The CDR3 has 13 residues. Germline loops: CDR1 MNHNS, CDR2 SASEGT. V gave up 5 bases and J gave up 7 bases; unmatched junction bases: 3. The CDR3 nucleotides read TGTGCCAGCAGTACAGGGGGCCAAAATGAGCAGTTCTTC. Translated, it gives CASSTGGQNEQFF.

CDR3 residues: CSVVVQGREKLFF. The CDR3 DNA is TGCAGCGTTGTTGTCCAGGGTAGGGAAAAACTGTTTTTT. The chain carries TRBV29-1 and TRBJ1-4, with D perhaps matching TRBD1 (5 bases). The V gene's germline CDR1 is SQVTM and CDR2 ANQGSEA. The V and J ends lost 4 bases and 8 bases respectively, with 14 bases between them. The CDR3 has 13 amino acids.

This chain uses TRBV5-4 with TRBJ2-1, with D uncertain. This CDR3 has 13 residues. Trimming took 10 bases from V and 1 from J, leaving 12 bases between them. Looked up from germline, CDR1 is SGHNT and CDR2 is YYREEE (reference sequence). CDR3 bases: TGTGCCTATGAGGTGTCTTCCTACAATGAGCAGTTCTTC. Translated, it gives CAYEVSSYNEQFF.

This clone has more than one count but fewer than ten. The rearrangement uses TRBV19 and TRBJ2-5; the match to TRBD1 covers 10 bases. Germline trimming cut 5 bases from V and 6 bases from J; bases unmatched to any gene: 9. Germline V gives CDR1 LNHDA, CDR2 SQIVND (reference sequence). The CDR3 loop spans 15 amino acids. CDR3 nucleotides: TGTGCCAGTAGTTTACTCCGGGACAGGGGTCAGACCCAGTACTTC. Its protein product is CASSLLRDRGQTQYF.

DNA of the CDR3: TGTGCCAGCAGTCCCTCAGCGGGAGGCTCCTACAATGAGCAGTTCTTC. It codes for CASSPSAGGSYNEQFF. The rearrangement uses TRBV28 and TRBJ2-1, with 9 bases fitting TRBD2. V lost 5 bases and J lost 0; bases outside the gene matches: 5. The CDR3 is made up of 16 amino acids. The germline CDR1 and CDR2 sequences are MDHEN and SYDVKM.

The CDR3 DNA reads as TGTGCCAGCAGTGAAAATCCGGGGAGGGGACCCGGGAGGGCTTACACCTTC. Residues: CASSENPGRGPGRAYTF. The chain has TRBV6-1 and TRBJ1-2; a possible D gene is TRBD1 (5 bases). The CDR3 runs to 17 residues. V dropped 2 bases and J dropped 11 bases, with 27 bases sitting between them. CDR1 and CDR2 (germline): MNHNS, SASEGT.

In nucleotides, the CDR3 is TGCGCCAGCAGCCAAGATCCCGTGTCTGAAGCTTTCTTT. Translated: CASSQDPVSEAFF. The gene calls are TRBV4-1 and TRBJ1-1; D is undetermined. Per the germline V gene, CDR1 is MGHRA and CDR2 is YSYEKL. The CDR3 has 13 amino acids. Trimming took off 0 bases at V and 6 bases at J, with 8 bases between the two ends.

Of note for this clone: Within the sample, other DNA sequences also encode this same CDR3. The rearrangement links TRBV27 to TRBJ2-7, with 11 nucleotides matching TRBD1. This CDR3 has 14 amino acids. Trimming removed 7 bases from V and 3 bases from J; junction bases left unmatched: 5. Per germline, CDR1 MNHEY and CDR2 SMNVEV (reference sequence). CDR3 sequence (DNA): TGTGCCAGCACCCCGGGACAGGGGGACTACGAGCAGTACTTC. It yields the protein CASTPGQGDYEQYF.

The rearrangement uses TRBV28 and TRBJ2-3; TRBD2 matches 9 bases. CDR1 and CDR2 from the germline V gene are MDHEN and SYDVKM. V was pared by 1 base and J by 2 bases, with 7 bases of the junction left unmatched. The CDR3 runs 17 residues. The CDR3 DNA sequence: TGTGCCAGCAGTTTATTAGGGCTAGCGGGGCCCACAGATACGCAGTATTTT. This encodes CASSLLGLAGPTDTQYF.

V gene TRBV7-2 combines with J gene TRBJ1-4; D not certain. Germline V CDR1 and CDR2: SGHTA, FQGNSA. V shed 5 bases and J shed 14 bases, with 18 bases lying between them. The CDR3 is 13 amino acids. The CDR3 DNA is TGTGCCAGCAGCGCTTGGGTGGGCAACCGCCTGTTTTTT. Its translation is CASSAWVGNRLFF.

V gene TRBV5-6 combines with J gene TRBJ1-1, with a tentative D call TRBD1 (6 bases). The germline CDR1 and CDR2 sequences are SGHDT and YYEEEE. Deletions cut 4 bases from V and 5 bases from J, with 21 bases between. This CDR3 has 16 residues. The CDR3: CASSHPTTAGDTEAFF. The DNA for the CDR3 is TGTGCCAGCAGCCATCCAACTACAGCAGGGGATACTGAAGCTTTCTTT.

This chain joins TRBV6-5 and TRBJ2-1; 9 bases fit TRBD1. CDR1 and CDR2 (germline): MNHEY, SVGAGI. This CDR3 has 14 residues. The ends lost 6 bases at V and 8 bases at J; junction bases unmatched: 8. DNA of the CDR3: TGTGCCAGCAGATTGACAGGGGGAGCGCATGAGCAGTTCTTC. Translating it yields CASRLTGGAHEQFF.

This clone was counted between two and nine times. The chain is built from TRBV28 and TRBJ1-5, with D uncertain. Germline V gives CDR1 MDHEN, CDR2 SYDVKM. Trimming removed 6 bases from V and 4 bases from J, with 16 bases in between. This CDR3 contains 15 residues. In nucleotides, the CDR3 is TGTGCCAGCAGCCTCGACGCTGGGAGAAATCAGCCCCAGCATTTT. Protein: CASSLDAGRNQPQHF.

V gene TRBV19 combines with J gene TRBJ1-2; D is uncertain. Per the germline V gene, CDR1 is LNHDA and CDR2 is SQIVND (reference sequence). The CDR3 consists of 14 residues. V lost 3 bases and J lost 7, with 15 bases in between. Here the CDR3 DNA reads TGTGCCAGTAGTATTACCGCCCGGTCTAGTGGCTACACCTTC. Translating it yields CASSITARSSGYTF.

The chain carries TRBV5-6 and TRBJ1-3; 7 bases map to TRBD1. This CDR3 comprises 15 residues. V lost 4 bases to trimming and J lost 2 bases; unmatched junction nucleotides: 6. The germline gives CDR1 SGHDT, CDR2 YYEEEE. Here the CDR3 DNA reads TGTGCCAGCAGCCTGGGACAGAAAGCTGGAAACACCATATATTTT. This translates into CASSLGQKAGNTIYF.

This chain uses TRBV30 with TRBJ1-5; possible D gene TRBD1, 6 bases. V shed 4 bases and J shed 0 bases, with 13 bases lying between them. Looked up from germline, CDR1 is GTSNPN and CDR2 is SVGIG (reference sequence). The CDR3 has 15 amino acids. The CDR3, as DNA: TGTGCCTGGATTAACAGGGCCGTTAGCAATCAGCCCCAGCATTTT. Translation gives CAWINRAVSNQPQHF.

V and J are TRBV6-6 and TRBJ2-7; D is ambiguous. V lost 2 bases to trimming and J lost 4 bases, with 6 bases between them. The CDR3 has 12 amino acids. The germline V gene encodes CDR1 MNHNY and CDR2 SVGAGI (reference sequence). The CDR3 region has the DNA TGTGCCAGCAGTTACGAGGCGTACGAGCAGTACTTC. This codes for CASSYEAYEQYF.

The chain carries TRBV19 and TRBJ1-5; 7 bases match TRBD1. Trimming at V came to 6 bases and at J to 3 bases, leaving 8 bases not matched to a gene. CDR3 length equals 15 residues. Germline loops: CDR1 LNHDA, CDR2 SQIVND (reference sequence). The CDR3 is CASSGAGGFNQPQHF. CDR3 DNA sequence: TGTGCCAGTAGCGGGGCAGGGGGATTCAATCAGCCCCAGCATTTT.

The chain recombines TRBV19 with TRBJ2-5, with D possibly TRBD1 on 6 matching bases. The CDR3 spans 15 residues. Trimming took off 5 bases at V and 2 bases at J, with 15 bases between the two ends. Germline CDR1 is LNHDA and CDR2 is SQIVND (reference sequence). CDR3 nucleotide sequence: TGTGCCAGTAGTGTGCAACAGGGTTCTCAAGAGACCCAGTACTTC. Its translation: CASSVQQGSQETQYF.